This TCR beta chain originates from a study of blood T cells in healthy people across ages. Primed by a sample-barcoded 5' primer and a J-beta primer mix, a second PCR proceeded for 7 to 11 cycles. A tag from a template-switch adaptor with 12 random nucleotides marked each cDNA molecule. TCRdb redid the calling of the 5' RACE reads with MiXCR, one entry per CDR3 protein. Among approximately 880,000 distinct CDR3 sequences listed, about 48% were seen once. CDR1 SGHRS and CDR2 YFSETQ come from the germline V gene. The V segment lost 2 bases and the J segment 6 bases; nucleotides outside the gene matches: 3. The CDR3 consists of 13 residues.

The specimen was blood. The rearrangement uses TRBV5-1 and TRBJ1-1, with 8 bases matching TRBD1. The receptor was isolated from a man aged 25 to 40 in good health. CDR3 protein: CASSFPTGAEAFF. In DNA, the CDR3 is TGCGCCAGCAGCTTCCCGACAGGGGCTGAAGCTTTCTTT.